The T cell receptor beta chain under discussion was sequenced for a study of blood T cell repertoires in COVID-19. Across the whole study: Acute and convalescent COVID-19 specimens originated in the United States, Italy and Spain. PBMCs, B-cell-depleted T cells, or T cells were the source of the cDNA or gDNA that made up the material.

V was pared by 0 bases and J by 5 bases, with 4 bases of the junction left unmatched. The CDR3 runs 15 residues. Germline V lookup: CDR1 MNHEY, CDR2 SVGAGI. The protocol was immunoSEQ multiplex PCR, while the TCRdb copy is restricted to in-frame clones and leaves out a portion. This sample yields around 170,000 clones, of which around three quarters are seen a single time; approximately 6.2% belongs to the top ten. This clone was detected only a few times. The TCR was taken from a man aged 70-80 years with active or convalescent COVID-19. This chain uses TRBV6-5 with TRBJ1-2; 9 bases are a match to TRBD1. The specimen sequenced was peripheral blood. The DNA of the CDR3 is TGTGCCAGCAGTTACTCCGGGACAGGGATTTATGGCTACACCTTC. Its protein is CASSYSGTGIYGYTF.